This is a list of T cell receptor beta chains from one sample in a study of T cells in Graves' hyperthyroidism and ophthalmopathy. MiXCR was run by TCRdb on the multiplex PCR reads, yielding one entry per CDR3 protein. The table shows some 550,000 distinct CDR3 sequences, with about 16% occurring only once. The sequenced sample was blood. The receptors stem from a woman aged 40 to 49 with Graves' ophthalmopathy. Both conserved end residues are part of each CDR3.

TRBJ1-1,TRBV29-1,CSVDRSMNTEAFF
TRBJ2-3,TRBV24-1,CATSEASGGATDTQYF
TRBJ2-3,TRBV7-6,CASSFGVAGPRDTQYF
TRBJ2-2,TRBV30,CAWTTGSSGAGELFF
TRBJ2-5,TRBV24-1,CATSGQGRGHQETQYF
TRBJ2-3,TRBV28,CASSFYLEREGRDTQYF
TRBJ2-5,TRBV2,CASSDVAGRETQYF
TRBJ1-1,TRBV19,CASSMGPTGMNTEAFF
TRBJ2-5,TRBV30,CAWSSTTGEYF
TRBJ2-7,TRBV3-1,CASSPQGTPLDEQYF
TRBJ2-4,TRBV3-1,CASSQATLAGLNIQYF
TRBJ2-7,TRBV28,CASSLVPGLAGFYEQYF
TRBJ2-1,TRBV4-2,CASSQDRALESPYNEQFF
TRBJ1-2,TRBV28,CASSFVGSRYGYTF
TRBJ1-5,TRBV15,CATSRAPGFGNQPQHF
TRBJ2-5,TRBV2,CASSGQGLQETQYF
TRBJ1-2,TRBV19,CASSGQLDRYGYTF
TRBJ1-2,TRBV5-5,CASSIRPGQGASCTF
TRBJ1-5,TRBV20-1,CSGGYSNQPQHF
TRBJ1-1,TRBV28,CASSADTPGEAFF
TRBJ2-7,TRBV20-1,CSAPDGTYEQYF
TRBJ2-3,TRBV11-2,CASSDSGSLRTDTQYF
TRBJ2-5,TRBV10-3,CAISSGTSGSSRETQYF
TRBJ2-2,TRBV2,CASSAPSLNTGELFF
TRBJ1-3,TRBV18,CASSLGRSSGNTIYF
TRBJ1-5,TRBV27,CASSLSSQGGQPQHF
TRBJ2-1,TRBV9,CASSRHGSGGVNEQFF
TRBJ2-7,TRBV5-6,CASSLVGTVGSGQYF
TRBJ2-3,TRBV27,CASSFLTGPTDTQYF
TRBJ1-2,TRBV6-1,CASSYGTHYGYTF
TRBJ2-5,TRBV9,CASTTGNPLQETQYF
TRBJ2-7,TRBV12-3/TRBV12-4,CASSLHRGEQYF
TRBJ1-6,TRBV30,CAWSSSANSPLHF
TRBJ2-7,TRBV2,CASSGDAGFAEQYF
TRBJ1-3,TRBV4-1,CASSMRDRGTALAGNTIYF
TRBJ2-5,TRBV3-1,CASSRYLQETQYF
TRBJ1-6,TRBV20-1,CSASSGTGVYNSPLHF
TRBJ2-3,TRBV3-1,CASRGGPTDTQYF
TRBJ2-2,TRBV6-1,CASSSTGPDTGELFF
TRBJ2-6,TRBV15,CATSRGDLSSGANVLTF
TRBJ2-1,TRBV12-3/TRBV12-4,CASSFSSRQREWNEQFF
TRBJ1-1,TRBV7-3,CASSQMGTGAGTEAFF
TRBJ1-2,TRBV20-1,CSASTGTF
TRBJ1-2,TRBV3-1,CASSLGVVNGYTF
TRBJ2-7,TRBV10-3,CAIRDTDKDEQYF
TRBJ2-2,TRBV10-3,CAISGTGDGTGELFF
TRBJ2-1,TRBV20-1,CSATHRRRGHNEQFF